This is a list of T cell receptor beta chains from one sample in a study of blood T cell repertoires in COVID-19. The protocol was immunoSEQ multiplex PCR, while the TCRdb copy is restricted to in-frame clones and leaves out a portion. The sample carries over 130,000 clones, about four fifths recorded once. Source material: peripheral blood. All receptors come from an older man with acute or convalescent COVID-19. Both conserved end residues are part of each CDR3. Each record gives: J gene, D gene, clone size, V gene, CDR3 length, CDR3 protein, CDR3 DNA. The D gene is left open where the match is weak. Some rows mark clone size as missing; the rest say once, few, many or name a class of expanded clone.

>TRBJ1-2|.|.|TRBV6-1|18
CASSALLTGGGANYGYTF
TGTGCCAGCAGTGCCCTACTTACGGGGGGGGGTGCTAACTATGGCTACACCTTC
>TRBJ2-5|.|.|TRBV7-9|15
CASSSRDFVVGTQYF
TGTGCCAGCAGCTCAAGGGACTTCGTAGTCGGGACCCAGTACTTC
>TRBJ2-7|.|once|TRBV18|14
CASSPEDSPYEQYF
TGTGCCAGCTCACCCGAAGACAGCCCCTACGAGCAGTACTTC
>TRBJ1-2|.|.|TRBV5-1|15
CASSLGLAVNYGYTF
TGCGCCAGCAGCTTGGGGTTGGCGGTAAACTATGGCTACACCTTC
>TRBJ2-7|TRBD1|.|TRBV5-1|15
CASSSYRGALGEQYF
TGCGCCAGCAGCTCTTACAGGGGAGCTTTGGGCGAGCAGTACTTC
>TRBJ2-1|TRBD1|.|TRBV10-1|10
CASSAGGLFF
TGCGCCAGCTCGGCAGGGGGTTTGTTCTTC
>TRBJ1-2|.|.|TRBV5-1|15
CASSLDQGTAYGYTF
TGCGCCAGCAGCTTGGACCAGGGGACGGCCTATGGCTACACCTTC
>TRBJ2-2|.|.|TRBV28|14
CASGITSATGELFF
TGTGCCAGCGGCATCACTAGTGCCACCGGGGAGCTGTTTTTT
>TRBJ2-5|.|.|TRBV28|17
CASSLLPATGSQETQYF
TGTGCCAGCAGTTTACTCCCTGCGACGGGAAGCCAAGAGACCCAGTACTTC
>TRBJ2-3|.|.|TRBV7-3|13
CASSPRLIDTQYF
TGTGCCAGCAGCCCTCGACTAATTGATACGCAGTATTTT
>TRBJ1-2|.|.|TRBV6-6|15
CASSYWASPHYGYTF
TGTGCCAGCAGTTACTGGGCCAGTCCCCACTATGGCTACACCTTC
>TRBJ1-2|.|.|TRBV28|14
CASSQTGTNYGYTF
TGTGCCAGCAGCCAAACAGGGACTAACTATGGCTACACCTTC
>TRBJ2-7|TRBD1|.|TRBV19|13
CASRGQGLSEQYF
TGTGCCAGCCGGGGACAGGGACTCTCCGAGCAGTACTTC
>TRBJ1-4|.|.|TRBV7-9|18
CASSPGVGIPPTNEKLFF
TGTGCCAGCAGCCCCGGGGTGGGTATACCTCCAACTAATGAAAAACTGTTTTTT
>TRBJ1-4|.|.|TRBV6-5|12
CASSQGGEKLFF
TGTGCCAGCAGTCAGGGTGGGGAAAAACTGTTTTTT
>TRBJ2-3|.|.|TRBV5-1|17
CASSAGDSLPLTDTQYF
TGCGCCAGCAGCGCCGGAGACTCCCTGCCGCTTACAGATACGCAGTATTTT
>TRBJ2-1|TRBD1|.|TRBV6-5|15
CASRSPGDRYNEQFF
TGTGCCAGCAGGTCGCCAGGGGACAGATACAATGAGCAGTTCTTC
>TRBJ1-6|.|.|TRBV5-6|14
CASSLGTLDSPLHF
TGTGCCAGCAGCTTGGGGACTCTGGATTCACCCCTCCACTTT
>TRBJ2-5|TRBD1|.|TRBV18|14
CASSRDRGQETQYF
TGTGCCAGCTCACGAGACAGGGGCCAAGAGACCCAGTACTTC
>TRBJ2-7|TRBD1|once|TRBV4-2|17
CASSQNYRDSLTYEQYF
TGTGCCAGCAGCCAGAATTACCGGGACAGTTTAACCTACGAGCAGTACTTC
>TRBJ2-1|TRBD2|.|TRBV9|16
CASSPTSGRNYNEQFF
TGTGCCAGCAGCCCAACTAGCGGGAGAAATTACAATGAGCAGTTCTTC
>TRBJ2-7|TRBD1|.|TRBV28|12
CATLDRAYEQYF
TGTGCCACCTTGGACAGGGCTTACGAGCAGTACTTC
>TRBJ1-1|.|.|TRBV27|14
CASSLTSRGGWAFF
TGTGCCAGCAGTTTAACATCCCGTGGCGGGTGGGCTTTCTTT
>TRBJ2-5|.|.|TRBV15|16
CATSREYPGAQETQYF
TGTGCCACCAGCAGAGAGTACCCGGGAGCCCAAGAGACCCAGTACTTC
>TRBJ2-5|.|.|TRBV7-9|12
CASSTGLETQYF
TGTGCCAGCAGTACGGGGTTGGAGACCCAGTACTTC
>TRBJ2-2|TRBD2|.|TRBV28|14
CASSLLAGTGELFF
TGTGCCAGCAGTTTACTAGCGGGGACCGGGGAGCTGTTTTTT
>TRBJ1-6|.|once|TRBV5-8|15
CASSFGGGADSPLHF
TGTGCCAGCAGCTTTGGTGGGGGCGCGGATTCACCCCTCCACTTT
>TRBJ2-7|TRBD1|.|TRBV5-4|15
CASSPSDRGPYEQYF
TGTGCCAGCAGCCCATCGGACAGGGGACCCTACGAGCAGTACTTC
>TRBJ1-1|TRBD1|.|TRBV19|15
CASSIPGTANTEAFF
TGTGCCAGTAGTATCCCCGGGACAGCGAACACTGAAGCTTTCTTT
>TRBJ2-3|TRBD2|.|TRBV7-3|14
CASKRSGGADTQYF
TGTGCCAGCAAACGTAGCGGGGGGGCAGATACGCAGTATTTT
>TRBJ2-1|TRBD1|.|TRBV6-5|14
CASRTGGSYNEQFF
TGTGCCAGCAGAACAGGGGGCAGCTACAATGAGCAGTTCTTC
>TRBJ2-3|.|.|TRBV7-2|14
CASSLGRGTDTQYF
TGTGCCAGCAGCTTAGGGCGGGGCACAGATACGCAGTATTTT
>TRBJ1-2|.|.|TRBV28|14
CASSFPGEGYGYTF
TGTGCCAGCAGTTTCCCAGGGGAGGGCTATGGCTACACCTTC
>TRBJ2-7|.|.|TRBV6-5|14
CASSPLGSSYEQYF
TGTGCCAGTAGTCCCCTCGGTAGCTCCTACGAGCAGTACTTC
>TRBJ1-4|.|.|TRBV5-1|15
CASGLTGLANEKLFF
TGCGCCAGCGGTTTGACAGGTTTGGCTAATGAAAAACTGTTTTTT
>TRBJ1-6|TRBD1|.|TRBV19|14
CASSTGQPNSPLHF
TGTGCCAGTAGTACGGGACAGCCAAATTCACCCCTCCACTTT
>TRBJ2-1|.|.|TRBV5-4|11
CASSFINEQFF
TGTGCCAGCAGCTTTATCAATGAGCAGTTCTTC
>TRBJ1-2|.|.|TRBV15|14
CATSTDHDLFGATF
TGTGCCACCAGCACCGACCACGATTTGTTTGGGGCCACCTTC
>TRBJ2-7|.|.|TRBV28|12
CASRQGSYEQYF
TGTGCCAGCAGGCAGGGGAGCTACGAGCAGTACTTC
>TRBJ2-1|TRBD2|.|TRBV28|16
CASSLYGTSGRVEQFF
TGTGCCAGCAGTTTATACGGGACTAGCGGGAGGGTTGAGCAGTTCTTC
>TRBJ1-2|TRBD1|.|TRBV3-1/TRBV3-2|14
CASGWGQGAGGYTF
TGTGCCAGCGGCTGGGGACAGGGGGCAGGGGGCTACACCTTC
>TRBJ1-2|TRBD1|.|TRBV5-1|14
CASSRPDRGLGYTF
TGCGCCAGCAGCCGTCCCGACAGGGGGCTCGGCTACACCTTC
>TRBJ2-2|.|.|TRBV3-1/TRBV3-2|14
CASSQDLLAGELFF
TGTGCCAGCAGCCAAGACCTATTGGCCGGGGAGCTGTTTTTT
>TRBJ2-5|TRBD2|.|TRBV16|13
CASSGTSPETQYF
TGTGCCAGCAGCGGGACTAGCCCAGAGACCCAGTACTTC
>TRBJ1-1|TRBD1|.|TRBV5-1|15
CASSSGQGVDTEAFF
TGCGCCAGCAGCTCTGGACAGGGGGTGGACACTGAAGCTTTCTTT
>TRBJ2-1|.|.|TRBV4-2|16
CASSQEAGGLISAQFF
TGTGCCAGCAGCCAAGAGGCGGGCGGACTAATCTCTGCGCAGTTCTTC
>TRBJ2-3|.|.|TRBV5-1|14
CASSDGPGTDTQYF
TGCGCCAGCAGCGACGGTCCCGGGACAGATACGCAGTATTTT
>TRBJ2-1|TRBD2|.|TRBV7-2|15
CANSTQAGLANEQFF
TGTGCCAACAGCACCCAGGCGGGACTAGCAAATGAGCAGTTCTTC
>TRBJ1-2|TRBD1|.|TRBV30|15
CAWSVLAGGKDGYTF
TGTGCCTGGAGTGTACTTGCAGGGGGCAAGGATGGCTACACCTTC
>TRBJ1-3|TRBD1|.|TRBV6-5|16
CASSYTPTGTGDTIYF
TGTGCCAGCAGTTACACCCCGACAGGGACGGGTGACACCATATATTTT
>TRBJ2-3|.|.|TRBV9|11
CASSQTDTQYF
TGTGCCAGCAGCCAGACAGATACGCAGTATTTT
>TRBJ2-7|TRBD2|.|TRBV28|15
CASSFKREGPYEQYF
TGTGCCAGCAGTTTCAAGCGGGAGGGCCCCTACGAGCAGTACTTC
>TRBJ1-3|.|.|TRBV9|14
CASSLRFSGNTIYF
TGTGCCAGCAGCCTAAGATTCTCTGGAAACACCATATATTTT
>TRBJ2-7|.|few|TRBV5-4|14
CASSFDTSSYEQYF
TGTGCCAGCAGCTTTGACACGAGCTCCTACGAGCAGTACTTC
>TRBJ2-5|TRBD2|.|TRBV15|16
CATSRDRLAQGETQYF
TGTGCCACCAGCAGAGACAGACTAGCTCAGGGAGAGACCCAGTACTTC
>TRBJ2-7|.|few|TRBV4-1|13
CASSQVGSYEQYF
TGCGCCAGCAGCCAAGTTGGCAGCTACGAGCAGTACTTC
>TRBJ1-2|.|.|TRBV6-4|13
CASRAGSDYGYTF
TGTGCCAGCAGAGCAGGGTCAGACTATGGCTACACCTTC
>TRBJ1-5|TRBD1|.|TRBV5-5|15
CASSFVGTGTQPQHF
TGTGCCAGCAGCTTTGTCGGGACAGGGACTCAGCCCCAGCATTTT
>TRBJ2-3|.|.|TRBV10-3|13
CATTGQPTDTQYF
TGTGCCACCACAGGACAGCCGACAGATACGCAGTATTTT